Here is one T cell receptor beta chain with its context. The sample comes from a study of blood T cell repertoires in COVID-19. The CDR3 extends over 15 amino acids. Germline V gene data show CDR1 as MDHEN and CDR2 as SYDVKM. V gave up 2 bases and J gave up 2 bases, with 12 bases separating them. Assay used: immunoSEQ multiplex PCR; TCRdb lists only in-frame clones, some missing. The profile shows under 300,000 clones, around 90% of them singletons. The sequence was collected from a middle-aged woman with acute COVID-19. Sequenced material: PBMCs or T cells enriched from blood (not recorded which). This sequence joins TRBV28 and TRBJ1-2, with D possibly matching TRBD1 (6 bases). The CDR3 here is CASSLGQGLNYGYTF. The DNA for the CDR3 is TGTGCCAGCAGTTTAGGTCAGGGGTTAAACTATGGCTACACCTTC.